A single sample gave rise to the 5 T cell receptor beta chains below, sequenced in a study of CD8+CD57+ T cells in acquired aplastic anemia. Profiling of TCR beta VDJ combinations and CDR3 sequences used genomic DNA as template. TCRdb re-called the reads through MiXCR, storing one row per CDR3 protein. The sample lists around 250,000 distinct CDR3 sequences, 45% to 65% occurring once. The sample comprised sorted CD4+, CD8+, or CD8+CD57+ T cells (not recorded which) from PBMCs. These receptor sequences come from a human donor with severe aplastic anemia or a healthy control (not recorded which).

CDR3 region: CSATPGLDITDTQYF. The CDR3 DNA is TGCAGTGCGACGCCCGGACTAGACATAACAGATACGCAGTATTTT. The chain recombines TRBV20-1 with TRBJ2-3, with 7 bases fitting TRBD2. Germline V gene lookup returns CDR1 DFQATT and CDR2 SNEGSKA (reference sequence). This CDR3 contains 15 residues. The trim removed 6 bases at V and 3 bases at J, leaving 12 bases unmatched.

The chain joins TRBV2 to TRBJ2-3; D perhaps matches TRBD2 (7 bases). In germline, CDR1 is SNHLY, CDR2 FYNNEI. Between the trimmed V and J ends, which lost 4 bases and 6 bases, there was a span of 14 bases. The CDR3 is made up of 14 amino acids. The chain's CDR3 is CASSGLQGGDTQYF. As DNA, the CDR3 is TGTGCCAGCAGTGGACTACAGGGAGGGGATACGCAGTATTTT.

The chain is built from TRBV5-6 and TRBJ2-7; no clear D. Deletions cut 5 bases from V and 3 bases from J, with 12 bases between. This CDR3 comprises 13 residues. Germline loops: CDR1 SGHDT, CDR2 YYEEEE. CDR3 residues: CASSSPPYYEQYF. The CDR3, as DNA: TGTGCCAGCAGTTCCCCCCCCTACTACGAGCAGTACTTC.

This chain joins TRBV7-9 and TRBJ1-1, with a tentative D call TRBD1 (5 bases). V lost 4 bases, J lost 8 bases, and 11 bases lay in between. There are 12 residues in the CDR3. In germline, CDR1 is SEHNR, CDR2 FQNEAQ (reference sequence). The CDR3 nucleotides read TGTGCCAGCAGCTCACAGCCAGGGGAAGCTTTCTTT. Residues: CASSSQPGEAFF.

This clonotype has at least ten counts. V is TRBV4-3 and J is TRBJ2-3; 10 bases align to TRBD2. The V segment lost 4 bases and the J segment 3 bases; nucleotides outside the gene matches: 1. From germline, CDR1 is LGHNA and CDR2 YSLEER. The CDR3 totals 14 residues. The CDR3 DNA is TGCGCCAGCAGCCCTAGCGGGGGAACAGATACGCAGTATTTT. Its translation: CASSPSGGTDTQYF.